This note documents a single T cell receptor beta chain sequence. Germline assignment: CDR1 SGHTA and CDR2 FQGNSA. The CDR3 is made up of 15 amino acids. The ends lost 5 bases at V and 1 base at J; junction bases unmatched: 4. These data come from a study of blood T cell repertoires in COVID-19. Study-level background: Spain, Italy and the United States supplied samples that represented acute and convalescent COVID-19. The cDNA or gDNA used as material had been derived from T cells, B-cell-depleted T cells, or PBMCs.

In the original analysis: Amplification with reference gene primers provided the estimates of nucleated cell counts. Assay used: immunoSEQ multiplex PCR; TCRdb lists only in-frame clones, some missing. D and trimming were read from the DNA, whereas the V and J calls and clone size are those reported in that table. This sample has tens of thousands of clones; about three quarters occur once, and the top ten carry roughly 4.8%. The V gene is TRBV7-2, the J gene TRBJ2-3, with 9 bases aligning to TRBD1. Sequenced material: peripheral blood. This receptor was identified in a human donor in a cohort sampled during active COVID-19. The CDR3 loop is CASSQDRGRTDTQYF. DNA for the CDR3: TGTGCCAGCAGCCAGGACAGGGGACGCACAGATACGCAGTATTTT.